Listed here is a single T cell receptor (beta chain). The data stem from a study of blood T cell repertoires in COVID-19. At the level of the study: Acute-phase and convalescent COVID-19 samples originated in the United States, Italy and Spain.

The length of the CDR3 is 15 residues. V shed 1 base and J 5 bases; nucleotides not matched to a gene: 5. The germline gives CDR1 MNHNS, CDR2 SASEGT. Using immunoSEQ multiplex PCR, the repertoire was profiled, and TCRdb retains in-frame clones only, with some absent. The sample has over 150,000 clones; approximately 85% are singletons. The source is a man in his forties who had recovered from COVID-19. Sequenced: PBMCs or T cells enriched from blood (not recorded which). This chain connects TRBV6-1 to TRBJ2-5; 9 positions match TRBD1. CDR3 region: CASSEEDRGWETQYF. In DNA form, the CDR3 reads TGTGCCAGCAGTGAAGAGGACAGGGGTTGGGAGACCCAGTACTTC.